This T cell receptor beta chain was sequenced during a study of cytomegalovirus exposure and HLA in healthy donors. The study's findings and limits: Cytomegalovirus association was assigned to more than 150 TCR beta chains.

Turning to this clone: What it binds is unknown.

The CDR3 runs 13 residues. Germline V gene lookup returns CDR1 SEHNR and CDR2 FQNEAQ (reference sequence). V lost 11 bases to trimming and J lost 1 base, with 11 bases between them. In the PCR, 60 Vbeta and 13 Jbeta primers were used. Clones were read by immunoSEQ multiplex PCR, and TCRdb kept only the in-frame ones, dropping some. The sample has some 96,000 clones, roughly 76% seen once. Sequenced input: PBMCs. The clonotype was recovered from a man aged 35-49 years in good health and CMV-seronegative. The J gene is TRBJ1-4, the V gene TRBV7-9; D not certain. The chain's CDR3 is CAVVGGTNEKLFF. For the CDR3, the DNA is TGTGCCGTTGTGGGAGGAACTAATGAAAAACTGTTTTTT.